This T cell receptor (beta chain) was profiled in a study of T cell responses to AZD1222 COVID-19 vaccine. Only a few counts were recorded for this clone. Its specificity is unknown. The CDR3 is 15 amino acids. In germline, CDR1 is SGHRS, CDR2 YFSETQ. Trimming left V 0 bases short and J 4 bases short, with 13 bases between. Clones were read by immunoSEQ multiplex PCR, and TCRdb kept only the in-frame ones, dropping some. This repertoire shows some 130,000 clones, around nine tenths found once; its top ten account for about 7.1%. The study's findings and limits: It was only a handful of AZD1222 recipients who were seropositive at baseline. Repertoire sampling was restricted to post-peak T cell response timepoints.

V gene TRBV5-1 combines with J gene TRBJ1-1; D uncertain. The specimen was peripheral blood, collected on day 0 of AZD1222 vaccination. This receptor was taken from an adult in good health. The CDR3 sequence is CASSLDEGGSTEAFF. The CDR3 DNA reads as TGCGCCAGCAGCTTGGATGAGGGTGGTAGCACTGAAGCTTTCTTT.